In this sample, the clone carrying this T cell receptor (beta chain) turned up many times. Its target is unknown. The junction departs from the called germline gene at one end, perhaps through a read error. The time point is: longitudinal time-point 1 (baseline). This sample is drawn from a study of neurological immune-mediated disorders. Study results and limitations: None of the CDR3 amino acid sequences found in expanded clones was shared across subjects. This suggests that the TCR-beta repertoires were private in all groups.

Germline CDR1 reads LNHNV; CDR2 reads YYDKDF (reference sequence). CDR3 size: 15 residues. With 10-nucleotide random UMIs included, cDNA was synthesized by 5'RACE. TCRdb reprocessed the 5' RACE reads with MiXCR, giving one entry per CDR3 protein. The data hold 71,000 or so distinct CDR3 sequences, with roughly 13% observed a single time. This sequence joins TRBV15 and TRBJ2-7, with 11 bases lining up with TRBD1. Sequenced: PBMCs. The receptor comes from a female donor with HTLV-1-associated myelopathy (HAM/TSP). The DNA for the CDR3 is TGTGCTACCAGCAGAGCCGGGACAGGGGGCTACGAGCAGTACTTC. It encodes CATSRAGTGGYEQYF.